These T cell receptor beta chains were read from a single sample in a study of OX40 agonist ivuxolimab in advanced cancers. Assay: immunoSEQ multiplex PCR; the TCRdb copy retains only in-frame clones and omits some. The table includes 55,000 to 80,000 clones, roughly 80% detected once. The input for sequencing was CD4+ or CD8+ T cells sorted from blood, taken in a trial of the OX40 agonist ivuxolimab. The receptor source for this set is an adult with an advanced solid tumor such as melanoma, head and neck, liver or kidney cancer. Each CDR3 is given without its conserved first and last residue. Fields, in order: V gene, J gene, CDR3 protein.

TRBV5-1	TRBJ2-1	ASSGELALYNEQF
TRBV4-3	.	ASSQSRGLEQY
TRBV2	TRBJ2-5	ASSGLAGQETQY
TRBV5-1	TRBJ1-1	ASSYGGRGTEAF
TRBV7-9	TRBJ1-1	ASRPDGQGKTEAF
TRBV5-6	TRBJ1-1	ASSFSLTGWTEAF
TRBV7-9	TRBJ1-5	ASSFAGSNQPQH
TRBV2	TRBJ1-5	ASREGQGIYSNQPQH
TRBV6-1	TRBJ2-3	ASWRHHTDTQY
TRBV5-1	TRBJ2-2	ASSLGGQSGELF
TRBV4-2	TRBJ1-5	ASSLLEQPQH
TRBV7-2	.	ASSLAPGVKGDEQY
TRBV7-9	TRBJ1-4	ASSSILEAEKLF
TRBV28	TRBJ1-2	ASSLLGRDGYT
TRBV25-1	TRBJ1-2	ASSEQGTYYGYT
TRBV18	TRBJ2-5	ASSPLQETQY
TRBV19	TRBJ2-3	ASRKEDRGTDTQY
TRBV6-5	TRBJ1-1	ASSYPGGAEAF
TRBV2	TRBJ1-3	ALRDRGRGNTIY
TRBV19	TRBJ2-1	ASSMYGNNEQF
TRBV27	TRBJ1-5	ASKFFSNSNQPQH
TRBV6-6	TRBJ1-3	ASRADYSGNTIY
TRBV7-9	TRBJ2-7	ASSISYEQY
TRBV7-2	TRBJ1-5	ASSFAGTDPGHQPQH
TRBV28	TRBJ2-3	ASSLSSDTFGDTQY